The T cell receptor beta chain described here comes from a study of cytomegalovirus exposure and HLA in healthy donors. Study findings and constraints: A reported reduction in N-insertions relative to the roughly 710-donor mean was seen in an Asian-associated ancestry cluster in a later analysis. Most CMV-associated TCR beta chains were later found to appear HLA-restricted.

Healthy bone marrow donors made up the cohort. Comments on this clone: Its antigen remains unknown.

This CDR3 has 14 residues. Trimming shortened V by 3 bases and J by 0 bases, and 6 bases separated the two germline ends. PCR primers comprised 60 Vbeta and 13 Jbeta primers. Authors' analysis steps: Later analysis identified 88 million or so unique TCR beta chains, about 11 million shared. Measured with immunoSEQ multiplex PCR; TCRdb has only the in-frame clones, and not every one. The DNA was the basis for D and trimming; V, J and clone size are from that table. This table has 110,000 to 150,000 clones, 70% to 80% appearing once. J is TRBJ1-4 and V is TRBV5-3, with D possibly being TRBD1 (5 bases). TRBV5-3 is an open reading frame, and its role is uncertain. The receptor's source is a woman aged 45-60 years in good health and CMV-seropositive. Sequenced: PBMCs. CDR3 coding DNA: TGTGCCAGAAGCTCCAGGGCAACTAATGAAAAACTGTTTTTT. Encoded protein: CARSSRATNEKLFF.